This passage covers 21 T cell receptor beta chains from one sample sequenced in a study of cytomegalovirus exposure and HLA in healthy donors. PCR involved 60 Vbeta and 13 Jbeta primers. Libraries were prepared by immunoSEQ multiplex PCR; TCRdb keeps only in-frame clonotypes and omits some of them. The table shows 110,000 to 150,000 clones, with 80% occurring only once. Sequencing was performed on PBMCs. The receptors come from a man aged 25 to 40 in good health and CMV-seronegative.

V gene TRBV27 combines with J gene TRBJ2-5, with TRBD2 as a possible D gene (7 bases). Germline V gene sequence: CDR1 MNHEY, CDR2 SMNVEV (reference sequence). V was cut by 5 bases and J by 6 bases, with 13 bases left in between. The CDR3 length is 13 residues. As DNA, the CDR3 is TGTGCCAGCAGTCCGGGGGGCCTGAAGACCCAGTACTTC. It translates to CASSPGGLKTQYF.

The chain carries TRBV2 and TRBJ2-1; 7 bases match TRBD2. V dropped 1 base and J dropped 15; count of bases not matched to a gene: 6. The length of the CDR3 is 12 residues. Germline loops: CDR1 SNHLY, CDR2 FYNNEI. CDR3 protein: CASSEGAGAVFF. In nucleotides, the CDR3 is TGTGCCAGCAGTGAAGGCGCGGGAGCGGTGTTCTTC.

The CDR3 DNA reads as TGTGCCAGCAGCCCGGACCGACAGGTGATCGCCTACGAGCAGTACTTC. Translating it yields CASSPDRQVIAYEQYF. The chain is built from TRBV5-4 and TRBJ2-7; possibly TRBD1 for D (6 bases). The CDR3 loop spans 16 amino acids. Trimming stripped 4 bases from V and 2 bases from J, with 19 bases between. Germline assignment: CDR1 SGHNT and CDR2 YYREEE (reference sequence).

The chain carries TRBV5-4 and TRBJ2-3, with TRBD2 identical over 16 bases. Germline lookup yields CDR1 SGHNT and CDR2 YYREEE (reference sequence). The length of the CDR3 is 19 residues. With V trimmed by 3 bases and J by 0 bases, 7 bases remained unmatched. CDR3 sequence reads: CASSSAGLAGGISTDTQYF. The CDR3 DNA is TGTGCCAGCAGCTCGGCGGGACTAGCGGGGGGGATTAGCACAGATACGCAGTATTTT.

This chain links TRBV28 with TRBJ2-7; D is ambiguous. CDR3 length: 12 residues. Trimming took 4 bases from V and 5 from J, leaving 9 bases between them. Germline CDR1 is MDHEN and CDR2 is SYDVKM. This CDR3 reads CASSSKPHEQYF. CDR3 DNA: TGTGCCAGCAGTTCAAAGCCCCACGAGCAGTACTTC.

V is TRBV6-5 and J is TRBJ1-2; the D is unclear. This CDR3 region has 13 residues. Germline CDR1 and CDR2: MNHEY and SVGAGI. The germline V and J ends were trimmed by 2 bases and 4 bases, with 8 bases remaining between them. The CDR3 coding sequence is TGTGCCAGCAGTTACGAACAGACCTATGGCTACACCTTC. Translated: CASSYEQTYGYTF.

This chain links TRBV4-1 with TRBJ2-1; 9 bases line up with TRBD2. Germline CDR1 is MGHRA and CDR2 is YSYEKL. The CDR3 contains 15 residues. The V segment lost 3 bases and the J segment 3 bases; nucleotides outside the gene matches: 3. The CDR3 coding sequence is TGCGCCAGCAGCCAGACTAGCGGAGACTACAATGAGCAGTTCTTC. It encodes CASSQTSGDYNEQFF.

The rearrangement joins TRBV6-5 to TRBJ2-7, with TRBD2 matching 7 bases. The length of the CDR3 is 14 residues. V shed 10 bases and J 0 bases; nucleotides not matched to a gene: 9. Germline-derived CDR1 and CDR2 are MNHEY and SVGAGI. CDR3 protein: CATKREGNSYEQYF. The CDR3 bases are TGTGCCACGAAAAGGGAGGGTAACTCCTACGAGCAGTACTTC.

V is TRBV4-1 and J is TRBJ2-5, with TRBD2 matching 9 bases. The CDR3 has 15 amino acids. The germline V gene has CDR1 MGHRA and CDR2 YSYEKL. V shed 4 bases, J shed 1 base, and the junction held 4 bases outside the gene matches. Here the CDR3 reads CASSPGLAFQETQYF. DNA of the CDR3: TGCGCCAGCAGCCCCGGACTAGCGTTCCAAGAGACCCAGTACTTC.

The J gene is TRBJ1-5, the V gene TRBV28; unclear D gene. CDR3 length equals 14 residues. Trimming took off 6 bases at V and 5 bases at J, with 14 bases between the two ends. CDR1 and CDR2 (germline): MDHEN, SYDVKM. For the CDR3, the DNA is TGTGCCAGCAGCCGACGGTGGGGAGATCAGCCCCAGCATTTT. Translating gives CASSRRWGDQPQHF.

This chain links TRBV6-5 with TRBJ2-7, with 7 positions matching TRBD2. The CDR3 sequence is 15 residues long. Germline V gene data show CDR1 as MNHEY and CDR2 as SVGAGI. V lost 0 bases and J lost 0; bases outside the gene matches: 2. The CDR3 sequence: CASSYSGGSSYEQYF. CDR3 sequence (DNA): TGTGCCAGCAGTTACTCGGGCGGGAGCTCCTACGAGCAGTACTTC.

J is TRBJ2-1 and V is TRBV5-1, with 11 bases fitting TRBD2. The V and J ends lost 1 base and 3 bases, in that order; junction bases with no gene match: 0. Germline V gene sequence: CDR1 SGHRS, CDR2 YFSETQ. The CDR3 length is 15 residues. In DNA, the CDR3 is TGCGCCAGCAGCTTGACTAGCGGGAGCTACAATGAGCAGTTCTTC. It yields the protein CASSLTSGSYNEQFF.

The rearrangement links TRBV28 to TRBJ2-4, with TRBD1 identical over 7 bases. CDR3 size: 17 residues. In germline, CDR1 is MDHEN, CDR2 SYDVKM. J lost 1 base, V lost 4 bases, and 10 bases had no gene match. CDR3 coding DNA: TGTGCCAGCAGTTCCGGACAGGCGCCGATGGCCAAAAACATTCAGTACTTC. It encodes CASSSGQAPMAKNIQYF.

The chain carries TRBV4-2 and TRBJ2-1, with TRBD2 matching 9 bases. The CDR3 covers 17 residues. V trimming: 3 bases; J trimming: 7 bases; junction bases outside the gene matches: 13. Germline V gene data show CDR1 as LGHNA and CDR2 as YNFKEQ. The CDR3, as DNA: TGTGCCAGCAGCCAGGGTCTAGCGGGGTCCGTAATAAATGAGCAGTTCTTC. Translation gives CASSQGLAGSVINEQFF.

The V and J genes are TRBV7-8 and TRBJ1-1; perhaps TRBD1 as D (5 bases). CDR3 length equals 13 residues. Trimming pared 0 bases from V and 8 bases from J, leaving 10 bases between. Germline V CDR1 and CDR2: SGHVS, FQNEAQ. The CDR3 region is CASSLAGGAEAFF. The DNA for the CDR3 is TGTGCCAGCAGCTTAGCTGGTGGGGCAGAAGCTTTCTTT. The full variable domain, with the rest looked up from reference TRBV7-8 and TRBJ1-1, is GAGVSQSPRYKVAKRGQDVALRCDPISGHVSLFWYQQALGQGPEFLTYFQNEAQLDKSGLPSDRFFAERPEGSVSTLKIQRTQQEDSAVYLCASSLAGGAEAFFGQGTRLTVV.

This chain joins TRBV5-1 and TRBJ2-3; no reliable D call. Trimming removed 7 bases from V and 2 bases from J, with 11 bases in between. CDR3 size: 13 residues. Germline loops: CDR1 SGHRS, CDR2 YFSETQ. Here the CDR3 reads CASFVSNTDTQYF. CDR3 nucleotide sequence: TGCGCCAGCTTTGTTTCTAACACAGATACGCAGTATTTT.

V and J are TRBV7-7 and TRBJ2-1; possibly TRBD1 for D (5 bases). Germline V lookup: CDR1 SSHAT, CDR2 FNYEAQ (reference sequence). With 6 bases removed from V and 5 bases from J, the gap between germline ends came to 14 bases. The CDR3 contains 14 residues. The CDR3 DNA is TGTGCCAGCAGTCGTAGGGGTCCAAACAATGAGCAGTTCTTC. Translating it yields CASSRRGPNNEQFF. The variable domain in full, completed from reference TRBV7-7 and TRBJ2-1, reads GAGVSQSPRYKVTKRGQDVTLRCDPISSHATLYWYQQALGQGPEFLTYFNYEAQPDKSGLPSDRFSAERPEGSISTLTIQRTEQRDSAMYRCASSRRGPNNEQFFGPGTRLTVL.

The chain has TRBV1 and TRBJ2-2; no check of the table's D call, TRBD2, against the DNA was made. TRBV1 is deemed a pseudogene. The CDR3 sequence is 16 residues long. CDR3 sequence: CTSSQLWEVDTGELFF. The CDR3 region has the DNA TGCACCAGCAGCCAACTTTGGGAGGTGGACACCGGGGAGCTGTTTTTT.

The chain has TRBV12-5 and TRBJ2-7, with unresolved D. The CDR3 is made up of 14 amino acids. Trimming took 5 bases from V and 0 from J, leaving 11 bases between them. The germline CDR1 and CDR2 sequences are LGHNT and FRNRAP. In DNA form, the CDR3 reads TGTGCTAGTGGTCCACCACAGAGCTCCTACGAGCAGTACTTC. It encodes CASGPPQSSYEQYF. The whole variable domain, remainder taken from reference TRBV12-5 and TRBJ2-7, is DARVTQTPRHKVTEMGQEVTMRCQPILGHNTVFWYRQTMMQGLELLAYFRNRAPLDDSGMPKDRFSAEMPDATLATLKIQPSEPRDSAVYFCASGPPQSSYEQYFGPGTRLTVT.

In nucleotides, the CDR3 is TGTGCCAGCTCAGACAATGGTCCAGGCAATGAGCAGTTCTTC. It yields the protein CASSDNGPGNEQFF. The V call is TRBV18, the J call TRBJ2-1; no clear D gene. CDR1 and CDR2 from the germline V gene are KGHSH and LQKENI. The CDR3 consists of 14 residues. Trimming cost V 5 bases and J 6 bases, with 14 bases left between them. Looking up the rest from reference TRBV18 and TRBJ2-1 gives the full variable domain: NAGVMQNPRHLVRRRGQEARLRCSPMKGHSHVYWYRQLPEEGLKFMVYLQKENIIDESGMPKERFSAEFPKEGPSILRIQQVVRGDSAAYFCASSDNGPGNEQFFGPGTRLTVL.

The gene calls are TRBV28 and TRBJ1-5, with D perhaps TRBD1 (5 bases). The germline V gene has CDR1 MDHEN and CDR2 SYDVKM. Trimming pared 2 bases from V and 6 bases from J, leaving 17 bases between. This CDR3 is 16 amino acids long. The CDR3 loop is CASSLIRGGVGQPQHF. The DNA of the CDR3 is TGTGCCAGCAGTTTAATTCGTGGAGGGGTAGGTCAGCCCCAGCATTTT.